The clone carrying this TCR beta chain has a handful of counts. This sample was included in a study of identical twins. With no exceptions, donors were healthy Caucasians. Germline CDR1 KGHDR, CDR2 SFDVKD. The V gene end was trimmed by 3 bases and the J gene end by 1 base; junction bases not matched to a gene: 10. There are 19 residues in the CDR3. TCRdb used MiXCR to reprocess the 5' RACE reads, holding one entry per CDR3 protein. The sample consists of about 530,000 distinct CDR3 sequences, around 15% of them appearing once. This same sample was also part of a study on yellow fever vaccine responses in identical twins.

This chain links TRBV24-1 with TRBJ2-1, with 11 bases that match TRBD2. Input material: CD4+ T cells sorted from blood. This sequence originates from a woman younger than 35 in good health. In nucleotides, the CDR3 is TGTGCCACCAGTGATCTTAAGCAGACTAGCGGGAATTCCTACAATGAGCAGTTCTTC. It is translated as CATSDLKQTSGNSYNEQFF.